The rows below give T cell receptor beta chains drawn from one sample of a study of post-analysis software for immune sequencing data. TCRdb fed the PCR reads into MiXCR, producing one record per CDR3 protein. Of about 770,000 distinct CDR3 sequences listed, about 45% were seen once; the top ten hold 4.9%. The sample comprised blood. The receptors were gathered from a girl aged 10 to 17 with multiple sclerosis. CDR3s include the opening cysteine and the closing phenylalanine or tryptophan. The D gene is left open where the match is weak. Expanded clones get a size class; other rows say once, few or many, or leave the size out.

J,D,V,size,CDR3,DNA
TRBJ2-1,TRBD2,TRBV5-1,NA,CASSPGLAGLYNEHFF,TGCGCCAGCAGCCCCGGACTAGCGGGACTATACAATGAGCACTTCTTC
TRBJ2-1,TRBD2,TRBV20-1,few,CSARDLGLAYNEQFF,TGCAGTGCTAGAGATCTGGGACTAGCGTACAATGAGCAGTTCTTC
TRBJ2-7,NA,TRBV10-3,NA,CAIRDSTQRPYEQYF,TGTGCCATCAGAGACAGCACGCAGCGGCCCTACGAGCAGTACTTC
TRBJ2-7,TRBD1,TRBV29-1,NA,CSVGQGGNEQYF,TGCAGCGTGGGACAGGGTGGGAACGAGCAGTACTTC
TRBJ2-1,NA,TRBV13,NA,CASSLDVPGNEQFF,TGTGCCAGCAGCTTAGACGTCCCGGGGAATGAGCAGTTCTTC
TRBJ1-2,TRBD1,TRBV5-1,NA,CASSPGGTGRGYTF,TGCGCCAGCAGCCCGGGAGGGACAGGGCGCGGCTACACCTTC
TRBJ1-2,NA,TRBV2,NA,CASTDGYGYTF,TGTGCCAGCACCGACGGCTATGGCTACACCTTC
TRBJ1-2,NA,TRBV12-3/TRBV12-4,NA,CASSRTYGYTF,TGTGCCAGCAGCCGCACTTATGGCTACACCTTC
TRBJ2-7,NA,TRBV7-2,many,CASSSSNYEQYF,TGTGCCAGCAGCTCCTCCAACTACGAGCAGTACTTC
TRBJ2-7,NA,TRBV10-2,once,CASRVVVLASSYEQYF,TGCGCCAGCCGAGTAGTCGTCTTGGCGAGCTCCTACGAGCAGTACTTC
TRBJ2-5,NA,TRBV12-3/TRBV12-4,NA,CASSPPGKGETQYF,TGTGCCAGCAGCCCCCCCGGGAAGGGTGAGACCCAGTACTTC
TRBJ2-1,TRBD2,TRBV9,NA,CASSASGFSGNEQFF,TGTGCCAGCAGCGCTAGCGGGTTCTCCGGTAATGAGCAGTTCTTC
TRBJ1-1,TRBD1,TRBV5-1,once,CASSQDRVETEAFF,TGCGCCAGCAGCCAAGACAGGGTGGAGACTGAAGCTTTCTTT
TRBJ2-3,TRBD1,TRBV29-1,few,CSVEGGDRTTDTQYF,TGCAGCGTTGAAGGCGGGGACAGGACCACAGATACGCAGTATTTT
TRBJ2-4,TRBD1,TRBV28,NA,CASRTGTAKNIQHF,TGTGCCAGCAGAACCGGGACAGCAAAAAACATTCAGCACTTC
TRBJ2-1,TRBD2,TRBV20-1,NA,CSASKPGLAGGLRENEQFF,TGCAGTGCAAGCAAGCCGGGACTAGCGGGAGGGCTCCGGGAAAATGAGCAGTTCTTC
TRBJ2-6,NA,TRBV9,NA,CASSHELWSSGANVLTF,TGTGCCAGCAGCCATGAGCTCTGGAGCTCTGGGGCCAACGTCCTGACTTTC
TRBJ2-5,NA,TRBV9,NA,CASSVAPDIETQYF,TGTGCCAGCAGCGTAGCCCCGGACATCGAGACCCAGTACTTC
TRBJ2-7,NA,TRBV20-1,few,CSASDHEQYF,TGCAGTGCTAGCGACCACGAGCAGTACTTC
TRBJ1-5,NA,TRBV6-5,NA,CASSPGTPAGNQPQHF,TGTGCCAGCAGTCCCGGGACCCCGGCTGGCAATCAGCCCCAGCATTTT
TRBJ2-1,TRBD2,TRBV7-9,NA,CASSQRDRPGEQFF,TGTGCCAGCAGCCAGCGGGACCGTCCTGGAGAGCAGTTCTTC
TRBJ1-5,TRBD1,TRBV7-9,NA,CASSSGQGVNDNQPQHF,TGTGCCAGCAGCTCGGGACAGGGGGTGAACGACAATCAGCCCCAGCATTTT
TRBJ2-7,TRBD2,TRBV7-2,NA,CASGTPSGNYEQYF,TGTGCCAGCGGAACACCTAGCGGGAACTACGAGCAGTACTTC
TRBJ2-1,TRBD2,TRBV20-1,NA,CSARPLLAATYNEQFF,TGCAGTGCTAGACCTCTACTAGCGGCTACCTACAATGAGCAGTTCTTC
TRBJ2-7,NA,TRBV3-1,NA,CASTPSGGSAREQYF,TGTGCCAGCACCCCCTCCGGGGGATCAGCGAGAGAGCAGTACTTC
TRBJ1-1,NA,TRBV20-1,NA,CSARSGAGGTEAFF,TGCAGTGCTAGATCCGGGGCTGGGGGCACTGAAGCTTTCTTT
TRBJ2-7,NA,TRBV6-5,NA,CASSQGGRSHYEQYF,TGTGCCAGCAGCCAAGGGGGGAGGTCCCACTACGAGCAGTACTTC
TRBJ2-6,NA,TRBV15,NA,CATSRGPPGSLAGANVLTF,TGTGCCACCAGCAGAGGCCCCCCAGGGAGCTTGGCTGGGGCCAACGTCCTGACTTTC
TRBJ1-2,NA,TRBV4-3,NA,CASSQEARSNYGYTF,TGCGCCAGCAGCCAAGAGGCAAGATCTAACTATGGCTACACCTTC
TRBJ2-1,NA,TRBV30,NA,CAWSLGRGNEQFF,TGTGCCTGGAGTTTGGGTCGGGGCAATGAGCAGTTCTTC
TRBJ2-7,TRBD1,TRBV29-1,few,CSVADRAVYEQYF,TGCAGCGTTGCCGACAGGGCAGTTTACGAGCAGTACTTC
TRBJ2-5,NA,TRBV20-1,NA,CSARVMGETQYF,TGCAGTGCTAGAGTGATGGGAGAGACCCAGTACTTC
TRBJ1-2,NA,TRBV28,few,CASSLPSDGYTF,TGTGCCAGCAGTCTCCCGAGCGATGGCTACACCTTC
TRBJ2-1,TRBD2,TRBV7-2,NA,CASSSTLAGPPLDEQFF,TGTGCCAGCAGCTCTACCCTAGCGGGTCCCCCTTTGGATGAGCAGTTCTTC
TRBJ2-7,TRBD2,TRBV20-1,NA,CSANLAGYGAYEQYF,TGCAGTGCTAACTTAGCGGGATACGGGGCTTACGAGCAGTACTTC
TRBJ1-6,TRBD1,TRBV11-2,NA,CASSSSRDRVASPLHF,TGTGCCAGCAGCTCCAGTCGGGACAGGGTGGCCTCACCCCTCCACTTT
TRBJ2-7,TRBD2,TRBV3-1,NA,CASSQDRGLAGASYEQYF,TGTGCCAGCAGCCAAGATCGGGGACTAGCGGGAGCCTCCTACGAGCAGTACTTC
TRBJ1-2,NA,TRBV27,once,CASSLSVAGQVYGYTF,TGTGCCAGCAGTTTATCGGTCGCCGGCCAGGTCTATGGCTACACCTTC
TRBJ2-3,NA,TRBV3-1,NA,CASSQAGGRQAHTQYF,TGTGCCAGCAGCCAAGCGGGGGGAAGACAGGCCCATACGCAGTATTTT
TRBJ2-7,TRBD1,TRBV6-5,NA,CASSYSGTGYEQYF,TGTGCCAGCAGTTACTCCGGGACAGGTTACGAGCAGTACTTC
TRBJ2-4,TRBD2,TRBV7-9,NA,CASSDTNAGVAKNIQYF,TGTGCCAGCAGCGATACGAATGCGGGAGTAGCCAAAAACATTCAGTACTTC
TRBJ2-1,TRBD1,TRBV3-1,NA,CASSAVTGQGNNEQFF,TGTGCCAGCAGCGCTGTGACGGGACAGGGGAACAATGAGCAGTTCTTC
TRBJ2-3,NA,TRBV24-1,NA,CATSDPGQVTDTQYF,TGTGCCACCAGTGACCCGGGACAAGTCACAGATACGCAGTATTTT
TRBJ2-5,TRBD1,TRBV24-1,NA,CATSDLTGDGETQYF,TGTGCCACCAGTGATTTGACAGGGGATGGAGAGACCCAGTACTTC
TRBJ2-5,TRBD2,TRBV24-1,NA,CATSETGTTGTQYF,TGTGCCACCAGTGAGACCGGGACTACGGGGACCCAGTACTTC
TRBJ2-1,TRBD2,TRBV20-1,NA,CSARDRREGEQFF,TGCAGTGCTAGAGATCGGCGGGAGGGTGAGCAGTTCTTC
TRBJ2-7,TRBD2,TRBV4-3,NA,CASSQDSAGSSYEQYF,TGCGCCAGCAGCCAAGATTCAGCGGGGAGCTCCTACGAGCAGTACTTC
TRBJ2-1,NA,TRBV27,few,CASSFRSYNEQFF,TGTGCCAGCAGTTTCCGGAGCTACAATGAGCAGTTCTTC